This T cell receptor (beta chain) stems from a study of control samples from healthy donors and cancer patients. With V trimmed by 5 bases and J by 3 bases, 11 bases remained unmatched. CDR3 length equals 18 residues. Germline lookup yields CDR1 SGHNT and CDR2 YYREEE (reference sequence). Assay used: immunoSEQ multiplex PCR; TCRdb lists only in-frame clones, some missing. This table holds over 85,000 clones, 88% found once. The rearrangement links TRBV5-4 to TRBJ2-2; 12 bases fit TRBD2. Sequenced input: PBMCs. This receptor was obtained from a woman aged 60 to 75 with lung cancer. CDR3 residues: CASRRSSGRARDTGELFF. CDR3 in DNA: TGTGCCAGCAGAAGGTCTAGCGGGAGGGCCAGGGACACCGGGGAGCTGTTTTTT.